The clone carrying this T cell receptor beta chain was observed many times. The protocol was immunoSEQ multiplex PCR, while the TCRdb copy is restricted to in-frame clones and leaves out a portion. Reported are 9,500 to 15,000 clones, none seen only once; the ten largest carry 7.3%. The data were taken from a study of T cells after posttransplantation cyclophosphamide. V lost 6 bases to trimming and J lost 9 bases; unmatched junction nucleotides: 10. Looked up from germline, CDR1 is MRHNA and CDR2 is SNTAGT. The CDR3 runs 15 residues. The sequencing sample was made of PBMCs. This chain joins TRBV6-4 and TRBJ2-1; TRBD2 matches 11 bases. This clonotype was obtained from a woman in her thirties or forties in good health, CMV-negative, and a related stem cell transplant donor. The CDR3 DNA reads as TGTGCCAGCAGGATGACTAGCGGGGAATATAGTGAGCAGTTCTTC. Translating it yields CASRMTSGEYSEQFF.